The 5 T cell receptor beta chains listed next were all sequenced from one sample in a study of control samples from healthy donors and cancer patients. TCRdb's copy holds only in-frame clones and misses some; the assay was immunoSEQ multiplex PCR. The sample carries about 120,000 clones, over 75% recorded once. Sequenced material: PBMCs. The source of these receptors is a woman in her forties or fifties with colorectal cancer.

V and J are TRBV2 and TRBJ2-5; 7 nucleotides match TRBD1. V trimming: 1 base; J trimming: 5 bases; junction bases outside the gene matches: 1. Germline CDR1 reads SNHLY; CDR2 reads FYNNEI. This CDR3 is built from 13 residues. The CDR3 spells CASSEVRGETQYF. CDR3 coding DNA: TGTGCCAGCAGTGAAGTCAGGGGGGAGACCCAGTACTTC.

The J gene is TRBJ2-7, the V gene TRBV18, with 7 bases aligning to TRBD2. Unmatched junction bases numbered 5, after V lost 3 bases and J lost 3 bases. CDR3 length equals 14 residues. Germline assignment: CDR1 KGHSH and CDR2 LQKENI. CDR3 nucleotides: TGTGCCAGCTCACCGGGGACTACGCACTACGAGCAGTACTTC. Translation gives CASSPGTTHYEQYF.

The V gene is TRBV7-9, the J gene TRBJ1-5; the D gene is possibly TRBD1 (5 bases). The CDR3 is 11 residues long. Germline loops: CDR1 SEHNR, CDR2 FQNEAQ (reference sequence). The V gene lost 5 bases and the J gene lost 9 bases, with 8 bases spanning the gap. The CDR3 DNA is TGTGCCAGCAGCCGGGGCGGGCCCCAGCATTTT. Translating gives CASSRGGPQHF.

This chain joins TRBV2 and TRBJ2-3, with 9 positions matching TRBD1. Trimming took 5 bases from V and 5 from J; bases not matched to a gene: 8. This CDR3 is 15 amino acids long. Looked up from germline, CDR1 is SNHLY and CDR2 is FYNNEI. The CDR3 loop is CASSSTGGIRDTQYF. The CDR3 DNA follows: TGTGCCAGCAGTTCGACAGGGGGTATTAGAGATACGCAGTATTTT.

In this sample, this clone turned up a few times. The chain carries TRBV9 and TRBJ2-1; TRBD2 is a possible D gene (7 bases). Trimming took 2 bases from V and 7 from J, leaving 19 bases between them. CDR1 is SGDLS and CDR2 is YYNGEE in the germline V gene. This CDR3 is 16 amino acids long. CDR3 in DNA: TGTGCCAGCAGCGTCGAGGGGGGGCAATCGGGTAATGAGCAGTTCTTC. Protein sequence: CASSVEGGQSGNEQFF.